This T cell receptor (beta chain) was identified during a study of blood T cell repertoires in COVID-19. Original processing methods: Amplified reference gene primers provided the basis for estimating nucleated cell counts. Sequencing was performed with immunoSEQ multiplex PCR; in TCRdb, only in-frame clones are kept and a portion is missing. V, J and clone size were drawn from that table, and D and trimming were deduced from the DNA. The sample yields about 230,000 clones, about 91% seen once. Per the germline V gene, CDR1 is MNHEY and CDR2 is SVGAGI. The V and J ends lost 10 bases and 2 bases respectively, with 12 bases between them. The CDR3 has 13 residues. Everyone who took part was 18 to 89 years old, and they came from about 25 US areas. Cohort placement rested on clinical history that participants reported themselves.

This sequence was found in a woman aged 40 to 50 with acute COVID-19. This chain uses TRBV6-5 with TRBJ1-3, with a tentative D call TRBD1 (5 bases). Input material: PBMCs or T cells enriched from blood (not recorded which). Here the CDR3 reads CATSRAAGNTIYF. The CDR3 DNA reads TGTGCCACCTCCAGGGCAGCTGGAAACACCATATATTTT.